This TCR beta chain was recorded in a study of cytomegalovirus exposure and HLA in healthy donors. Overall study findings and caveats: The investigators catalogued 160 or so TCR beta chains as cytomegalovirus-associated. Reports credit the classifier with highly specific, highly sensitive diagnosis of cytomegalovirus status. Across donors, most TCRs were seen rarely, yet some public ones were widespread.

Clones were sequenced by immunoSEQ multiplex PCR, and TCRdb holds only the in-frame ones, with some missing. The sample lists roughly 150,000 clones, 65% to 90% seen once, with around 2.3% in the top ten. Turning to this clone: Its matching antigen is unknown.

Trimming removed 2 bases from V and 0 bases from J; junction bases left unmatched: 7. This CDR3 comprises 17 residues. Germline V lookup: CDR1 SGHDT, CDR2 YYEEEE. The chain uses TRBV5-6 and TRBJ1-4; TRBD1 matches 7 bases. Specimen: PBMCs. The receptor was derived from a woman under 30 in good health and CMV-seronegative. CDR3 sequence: CASSFFRQGTTNEKLFF. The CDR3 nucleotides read TGTGCCAGCAGCTTCTTTAGACAGGGTACAACTAATGAAAAACTGTTTTTT.